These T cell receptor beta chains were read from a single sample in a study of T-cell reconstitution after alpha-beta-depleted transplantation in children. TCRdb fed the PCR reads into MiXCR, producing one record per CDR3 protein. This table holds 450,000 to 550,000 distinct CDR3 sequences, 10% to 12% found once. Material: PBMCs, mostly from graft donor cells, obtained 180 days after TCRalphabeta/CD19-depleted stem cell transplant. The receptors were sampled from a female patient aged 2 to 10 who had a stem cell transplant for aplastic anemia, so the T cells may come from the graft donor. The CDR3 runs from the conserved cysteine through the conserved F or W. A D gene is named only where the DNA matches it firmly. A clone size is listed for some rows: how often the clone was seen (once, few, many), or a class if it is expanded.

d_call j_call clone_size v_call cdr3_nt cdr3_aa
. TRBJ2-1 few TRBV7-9 TGTGCCAGCAGCTACGGGGGTGTGAGGTTTGAGCAGTTCTTC CASSYGGVRFEQFF
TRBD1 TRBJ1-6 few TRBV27 TGTGCCAGCAGTTTATCGTTCCGGGACAGGGAGAGGACACCCCTCCACTTT CASSLSFRDRERTPLHF
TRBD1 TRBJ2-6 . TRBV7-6 TGTGCCAGCAGCTATGACAGGGCCGGGGCCAACGTCCTGACTTTC CASSYDRAGANVLTF
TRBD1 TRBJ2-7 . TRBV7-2 TGTGCCAGCAGCTTAGGGACAGGTTTTTTTTACGAGCAGTACTTC CASSLGTGFFYEQYF
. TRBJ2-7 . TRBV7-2 TGTGCCAGCAGCTTGCGTTTCTGGAGCGATGAGCAGTACTTC CASSLRFWSDEQYF
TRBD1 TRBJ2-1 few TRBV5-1 TGCGCCAGCAGTTTCCCGTCATCGGGACAGGGCCACAATGAGCAGTTCTTC CASSFPSSGQGHNEQFF
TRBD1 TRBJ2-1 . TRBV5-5 TGTGCCAGCAGCTCGGAGCAGGGACAGGCCTACAATGAGCAGTTCTTC CASSSEQGQAYNEQFF
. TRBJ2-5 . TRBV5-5 TGTGCCAGCAGCTTTCCGCACCAAGAGACCCAGTACTTC CASSFPHQETQYF
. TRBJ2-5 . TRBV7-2 TGTGCCAGCAGCTTAGTACAGCCCTTACAAGAGACCCAGTACTTC CASSLVQPLQETQYF
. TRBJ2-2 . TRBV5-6 TGTGCCAGCAGCGGCTACAGGGCGGCGGGCACCGGGGAGCTGTTTTTT CASSGYRAAGTGELFF
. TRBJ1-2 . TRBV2 TGTGCCAGCCGGAACAGACAGTCTAACTATGGCTACACCTTC CASRNRQSNYGYTF
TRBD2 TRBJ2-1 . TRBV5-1 TGCGCCAGCAGCTCAAGACACGTAGGGGGACTAGCGGGAGGGCTGTTATACAATGAGCAGTTCTTC CASSSRHVGGLAGGLLYNEQFF
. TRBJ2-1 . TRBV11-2 TGTGCCAGCAGCTTTCCCCCAGCGGGCGCCTACAATGAGCAGTTCTTC CASSFPPAGAYNEQFF
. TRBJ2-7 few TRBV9 TGTGCCAGCAGCGCTACACTAGCAAACGAGCAGTACTTC CASSATLANEQYF
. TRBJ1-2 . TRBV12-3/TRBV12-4 TGTGCCAGCAGTTTAGGAGCTTTAGGGGGTCCCGTCAACTATGGCTACACCTTC CASSLGALGGPVNYGYTF
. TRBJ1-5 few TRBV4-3 TGCGCCAGCAGCCAAGATACGCCCACAGACCAGCCCCAGCATTTT CASSQDTPTDQPQHF
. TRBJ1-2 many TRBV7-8 TGTGCCAGCAGCTTAGTCGGGGGGCCCAACTATGGCTACACCTTC CASSLVGGPNYGYTF
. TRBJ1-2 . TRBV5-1 TGCGCCAGCAGCTATGACAGGTGGGACTATGGCTACACCTTC CASSYDRWDYGYTF
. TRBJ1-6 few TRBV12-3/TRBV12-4 TGTGCCAGCAGTTTAAGGGGGGATCTCGGTTCACCCCTCCACTTT CASSLRGDLGSPLHF
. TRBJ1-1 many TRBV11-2 TGTGCCAGCAGCTTGCTCATGGAGAACACTGAAGCTTTCTTT CASSLLMENTEAFF
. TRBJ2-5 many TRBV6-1 TGTGCCAGCAGCCCGGGGCCCCAAGAGGAGACCCAGTACTTC CASSPGPQEETQYF
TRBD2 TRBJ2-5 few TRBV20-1 TGCAGTGCTAGGGAAGGTAGCGGGAGGGCCGGGGGGACCCAGTACTTC CSAREGSGRAGGTQYF
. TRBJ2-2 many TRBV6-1 TGTGCCAGCAGCCCTTGGAGCCCGAACACCGGGGAGCTGTTTTTT CASSPWSPNTGELFF
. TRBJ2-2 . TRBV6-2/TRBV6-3 TGTGCCAGCAGTTATCCAGGCGCTGGGACCTCCGGGGAGCTGTTTTTT CASSYPGAGTSGELFF
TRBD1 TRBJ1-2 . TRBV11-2 TGTGCCAGCAGCCGACCGGGACAGTGGAACTATGGCTACACCTTC CASSRPGQWNYGYTF
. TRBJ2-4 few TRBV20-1 TGCAGTGCTACCGTCCCCCTGGGGAGAGACATTCAGTACTTC CSATVPLGRDIQYF
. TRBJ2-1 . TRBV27 TGTGCCAGCCGGGGACAAATCACGACCAATGAGCAGTTCTTC CASRGQITTNEQFF
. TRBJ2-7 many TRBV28 TGTGCCAGCAGTCCCGGGACACTTAATGGGTACGAGCAGTACTTC CASSPGTLNGYEQYF
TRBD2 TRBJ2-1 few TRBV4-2 TGTGCCAGCAGCCTCAGGACTAGCGGGAGTTTACCTGAGCAGTTCTTC CASSLRTSGSLPEQFF
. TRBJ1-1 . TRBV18 TGTGCCAGCTCACCAGTGGGGGGGCTGCTGAGGTCGAACACTGAAGCTTTCTTT CASSPVGGLLRSNTEAFF
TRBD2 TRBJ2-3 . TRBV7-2 TGTGCCAGCAGCTCATTCGGGACTAGCCTATTGGCAGATACGCAGTATTTT CASSSFGTSLLADTQYF
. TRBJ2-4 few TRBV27 TGTGCCAGCAGGCCTACAGGGGCCAAAAACATTCAGTACTTC CASRPTGAKNIQYF
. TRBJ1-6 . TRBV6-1 TGTGCCAGCAGGGAGGGCCACAATTCACCCCTCCACTTT CASREGHNSPLHF
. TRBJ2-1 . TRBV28 TGTGCCAGCACGGACAGCTCGCCGAGACTGCAGTTCTTC CASTDSSPRLQFF
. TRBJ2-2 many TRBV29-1 TGCAGCGTTGAAGGCAGTAGATTTCCCGGGGAGCTGTTTTTT CSVEGSRFPGELFF
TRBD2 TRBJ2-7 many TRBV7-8 TGTGCCAGCAGTAGGATTGGGAGGGACGAGCAGTACTTC CASSRIGRDEQYF
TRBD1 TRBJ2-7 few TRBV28 TGTGCCAGCAGTGCGGGACAGGGGGCGTACTACGAGCAGTACTTC CASSAGQGAYYEQYF
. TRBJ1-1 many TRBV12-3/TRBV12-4 TGTGCCAGCAGACCCGGGGCAGTCCGAAGCGCTTTCTTT CASRPGAVRSAFF
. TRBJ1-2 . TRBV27 TGTGCCAGCAGTTTTGCCGGGCCCAGGGTCGGCTATGGCTACACCTTC CASSFAGPRVGYGYTF
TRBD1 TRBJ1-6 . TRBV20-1 TGCAGTGCTAGAGATTACGCCGGGACAGGGCGTTCACCCCTCCACTTT CSARDYAGTGRSPLHF
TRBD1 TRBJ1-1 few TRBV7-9 TGTGCCAGCAGCTTACTCTTAGGGGCAGGGGGAGCTTTCTTT CASSLLLGAGGAFF
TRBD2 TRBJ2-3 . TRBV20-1 TGCAGTGCTCTAAAGGCCGGGACTAGCGGGAGCACAGATACGCAGTATTTT CSALKAGTSGSTDTQYF
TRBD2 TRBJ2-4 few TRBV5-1 TGCGCCAGCAGCCTCCTGACTAGCGGGAAAAACATTCAGTACTTC CASSLLTSGKNIQYF